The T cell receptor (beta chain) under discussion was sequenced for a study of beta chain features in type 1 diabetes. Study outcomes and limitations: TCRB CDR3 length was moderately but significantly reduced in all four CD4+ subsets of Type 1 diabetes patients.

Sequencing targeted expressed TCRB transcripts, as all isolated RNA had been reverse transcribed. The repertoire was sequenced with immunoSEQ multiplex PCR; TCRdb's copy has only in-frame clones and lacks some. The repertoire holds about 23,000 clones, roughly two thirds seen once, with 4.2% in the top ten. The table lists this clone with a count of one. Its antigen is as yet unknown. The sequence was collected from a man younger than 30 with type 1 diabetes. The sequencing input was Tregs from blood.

The CDR3 DNA follows: TGTGCCAGCAGCCAAGTTGGCGGGGGCCGGGGAAACATTCAGTACTTC. It codes for CASSQVGGGRGNIQYF. The gene calls are TRBV14 and TRBJ2-4; TRBD2 might be the D (7 bases). Per the germline V gene, CDR1 is SGHDN and CDR2 is FVKESK. The CDR3 runs 16 residues. Trimming shortened V by 1 base and J by 6 bases, and 16 bases separated the two germline ends.